A single T cell receptor (beta chain) is shown here with its context. Its antigen is still unknown. At one end, the junction sequence differs from germline, possibly due to a read error. Blood RNA was extracted from unsorted whole blood using TRIzol reagent, and germline DNA was obtained with the DNeasy Blood & Tissue kit. At the time of sampling, the patients had chronic HBV infection and had not received any treatment. Around 3.6 milliliters of peripheral blood were collected into K2EDTA tubes before surgery. This entry is derived from a study of tumor-infiltrating lymphocytes in primary liver carcinoma (dated by TCRdb to 2017 to 2019). At the level of the whole study: Between November 2015 and 2016, a few patients in China with histopathologically diagnosed primary liver carcinoma had surgical resection. TCRbeta repertoire sequencing covered approximately 35 specimens from 5 patients: about 25 tumor regions, 5 adjacent noncancerous liver tissues and 5 peripheral blood samples. Each sample produced roughly 3.65 to 7.13 million productive TCRbeta reads, and read depth showed no significant difference between tissue types. Repertoires from technical replicates were highly reproducible, with mean shared-clone rates about 0.86 and correlation coefficients above 0.95. The five patients had tumors staged T1-T3 N0M0, with maximum diameters ranging from about 4.2 to 11 cm. Of the five patients, three men and two women aged 30 to 69 years, four had hepatocellular carcinoma and one had combined HCC and intrahepatic cholangiocarcinoma. Across five regions of each liver tumor, along with adjacent normal tissue and blood, the study brought together TCRbeta repertoire sequencing, expression microarrays and whole-exome sequencing.

TCRbeta-specific cDNA was reverse-transcribed from 500 ng total RNA using a constant-region primer and ProtoScript II reverse transcriptase. The TCRbeta libraries were prepared through three rounds of nested multiplex PCR following a slightly modified ARM-PCR procedure. Each of the first two PCR rounds ran for approximately 10 cycles and used multiplex TRBV1-TRBV30 forward primers together with a Cbeta reverse primer. A final 25-cycle PCR with Deep VentR polymerase added sample barcodes and Illumina adapters. Amplicons of 200-500 bp were gel-purified with a QIAquick gel extraction kit before sequencing. TCRbeta amplicons were sequenced on an Illumina HiSeq 2500 with 250-bp paired-end reads. As for the authors' bioinformatics: Reads were quality-trimmed with Trimmomatic v0.33, and paired reads were merged with FLASH v1.2.11 to recover full CDR3 sequences. V, D and J germline segments were assigned to the rearranged TCRbeta sequences using MiGEC v1.2.1b. Clonotype statistics and Shannon-Wiener diversity indices were computed with VDJtools v1.0.0. Except for diversity analysis, only each sample's 250 most abundant clonotypes were used in subsequent analyses to reduce sampling bias. TCRdb reprocessed the public reads (quality trimming at Q25 with fastp, clone calling with MiXCR) and kept in-frame beta chains. A single entry per CDR3 protein holds the most common genes and DNA from its merged rows. TCRdb, not the original authors, processed these V and J calls. The sample table records a few hundred thousand distinct CDR3 sequences; roughly 60% of these occur just once. Over 15% of the sample rests with the top ten.

The CDR3 goes from the cysteine to the phenylalanine over 14 residues. Only the CDR3 region is kept as DNA, spanning 42 bases read in frame from base 1. What the work shows at the level of the full study, not this receptor alone: Comparison of CD4+ and CD8+ T cell repertoires was precluded by the use of bulk unsorted samples. The top 250 clones made up a significantly larger repertoire fraction in tumors than in blood (p = 0.039). Because sequencing covered only the TCR beta chain and unpaired alpha chains were not captured, true repertoire diversity is likely underestimated. Repertoire overlap was higher between tumor regions (mean approximately 36%) than tumor-adjacent (17%) or tumor-blood (14%) pairs, consistent with antigen-driven expansion. The study included only a handful of patients, and the authors note findings should be validated in a larger study.

The chain is assembled from TRBV12-3 or TRBV12-4 and TRBJ2-7; the D gene remains uncertain. Sequenced: peripheral blood. This sequence originates from a woman aged 25-40 years with primary liver carcinoma and hepatitis B virus infection. The sequence in DNA is TGTGCCGGCAGTCCTGGAGACATTAACTATGAGCAGTACTTC. Its translation reads: CAGSPGDINYEQYF.